This TCR beta chain emerged from a study of blood T cell repertoires in COVID-19 (dated by TCRdb to the early 2020s). Study-level background: Samples from collaborators originated in the United States, Italy and Spain and spanned both the acute and convalescent phases of COVID-19. The repertoires were made available in a free public database intended to serve as a resource for research on the immune response to SARS-CoV-2. Where HLA class I and class II types were available, the types were taken from metadata supplied by the sample provider, not from assay-based typing. Subjects who had been exposed to COVID-19, were actively infected with it, or had recovered from it provided the deeply sampled blood TCRbeta repertoires that made up the dataset. Samples came from the ongoing ImmuneRACE study (first 160 participants) plus 1,254 subjects from 6 global collaborators. The material from the prospective study consisted of cDNA or gDNA derived from T cells, B-cell-depleted T cells, or PBMCs. A de-identified subject ID, COVID-19 status, age in years and sex were almost always included in the sample metadata.

The paper's findings and limits, for the study overall: The quantity of clinical and demographic metadata differed by source and by participant and was supplied without curation.

The CDR3 covers 14 residues, taking in both the cysteine and the phenylalanine. Only the CDR3 part of the read is kept: 42 bases, read in frame from the first base. The germline V gene specifies ENHRY as CDR1 and SYGVKD as CDR2. V and J are trimmed by 4 bases and 4 bases, and the gene matches miss 5 bases of the junction. This clone has just a few counts. No antigen is known for it. Base qualities were left out, and no much larger clone turns up one base away. Collaborating institutions collected whole blood in K2EDTA tubes following their own protocols. For TCRbeta analysis, collaborators shipped samples in one of three forms: frozen whole blood, isolated PBMCs, or DNA extracted from either of those sample types. The immunoSEQ Assay, a bias-controlled multiplex PCR, was used to amplify TCRbeta CDR3 regions from genomic DNA. In the original analysis: Nucleated cell counts per sample were estimated from amplification of reference gene primers within the assay. Sequence reads were collapsed and filtered to measure the absolute abundance of every unique TCRbeta CDR3 rearrangement. For each sample, productive Simpson clonality was calculated as the square root of Simpson's diversity index across productive rearrangements. In TCRdb, the immuneACCESS table is reduced to in-frame sequences with V and J assigned. These tables do not hold every clone; where another copy was compared, an unresolved V gene accounts for under half, and the others remain unexplained. The DNA was the basis for D and trimming; V, J and clone size are from that table. A total of 150,000 to 200,000 clones appear in this sample, roughly nine tenths of them only once. The ten most abundant clones make up around 3.5% of the sample.

Rearrangement joined TRBV10-3 to TRBJ1-1; 8 middle bases align to TRBD1. This clonotype originated in an older man with acute or convalescent COVID-19. The sequencing input was peripheral blood. The CDR3 region: CAISVGQGITEAFF. The nucleotide sequence is TGTGCCATCAGTGTTGGACAGGGTATCACTGAAGCTTTCTTT.